The next 29 T cell receptor beta chains were all read from a single sample in a study of T-cell reconstitution after alpha-beta-depleted transplantation in children. The TCRbeta library was prepared with unique molecular identifiers. TCRdb re-derived calls from the PCR reads in MiXCR, one entry per CDR3 protein. Of approximately 1,000,000 distinct CDR3 sequences listed, 25% to 30% are singletons. The starting material was PBMCs, mostly from graft donor cells, obtained 360 days after TCRalphabeta/CD19-depleted stem cell transplant. These receptors originate from a boy less than two years old who had a stem cell transplant for SCID, so the T cells may come from the graft donor.

This chain uses TRBV7-9 with TRBJ2-3, with D possibly matching TRBD1 (7 bases). The CDR3 sequence is 14 residues long. Germline V gene sequence: CDR1 SEHNR, CDR2 FQNEAQ (reference sequence). V gave up 3 bases and J gave up 5 bases, with 12 bases separating them. CDR3 nucleotide sequence: TGTGCCAGCAGCTTCAGGGGGGCAAGAGATACGCAGTATTTT. Its translation is CASSFRGARDTQYF.

This chain uses TRBV5-1 with TRBJ2-3; D is tentatively TRBD1 or TRBD2 (6 bases each). Germline lookup yields CDR1 SGHRS and CDR2 YFSETQ. The CDR3 length is 15 residues. V gave up 4 bases and J gave up 6 bases, with 18 bases separating them. The CDR3 sequence is CASSPSRGPGDTQYF. In DNA form, the CDR3 reads TGCGCCAGCAGCCCCTCCCGGGGGCCAGGGGATACGCAGTATTTT.

CDR3 loop: CASSSLGGGAFGEQFF. CDR3 sequence (DNA): TGTGCCAGCAGTTCCCTCGGCGGGGGGGCCTTTGGCGAGCAGTTCTTC. V and J are TRBV6-5 and TRBJ2-1; 9 bases match TRBD2. After removal of 4 bases from V and 10 bases from J, the junction contained 14 bases not matched to a gene. This CDR3 comprises 16 residues. The V gene's germline CDR1 is MNHEY and CDR2 SVGAGI.

This clonotype was found a few times. This chain links TRBV18 with TRBJ1-2; 7 bases agree with TRBD1. The germline V gene encodes CDR1 KGHSH and CDR2 LQKENI. The trim removed 6 bases at V and 4 bases at J, leaving 11 bases unmatched. CDR3 size: 15 residues. CDR3 in amino acids: CASSPTGALAYGYTF. The CDR3 DNA reads TGTGCCAGCTCGCCCACAGGGGCCCTAGCCTATGGCTACACCTTC. Full variable domain (missing parts from reference TRBV18 and TRBJ1-2): NAGVMQNPRHLVRRRGQEARLRCSPMKGHSHVYWYRQLPEEGLKFMVYLQKENIIDESGMPKERFSAEFPKEGPSILRIQQVVRGDSAAYFCASSPTGALAYGYTFGSGTRLTVV.

This clonotype was observed a handful of times. The genes are TRBV29-1 and TRBJ2-7, with D perhaps matching TRBD1 (5 bases). This CDR3 contains 14 residues. In germline, CDR1 is SQVTM, CDR2 ANQGSEA. V lost 1 base and J 3 bases, leaving 13 bases between the germline ends. CDR3 protein: CSVEAAGQIYEQYF. CDR3 sequence (DNA): TGCAGCGTTGAAGCGGCAGGGCAAATCTACGAGCAGTACTTC.

In this sample, this clonotype turned up a few times. The chain is built from TRBV5-1 and TRBJ2-3, with 7 bases aligning to TRBD2. The CDR3 runs to 15 residues. CDR1 is SGHRS, CDR2 YFSETQ, per germline. V gave up 2 bases and J gave up 2 bases; unmatched junction bases: 5. CDR3 sequence reads: CASSFATSLTDTQYF. Here the CDR3 DNA reads TGCGCCAGCAGCTTTGCGACTAGCCTCACAGATACGCAGTATTTT.

The V call is TRBV6-1, the J call TRBJ2-2; D gene ambiguous. The germline CDR1 and CDR2 sequences are MNHNS and SASEGT. The CDR3 contains 13 residues. V was pared by 5 bases and J by 7 bases, with 11 bases between. DNA of the CDR3: TGTGCCAGCAGTACGCTGTTATTCGGGGAGCTGTTTTTT. Protein product: CASSTLLFGELFF.

The CDR3 DNA follows: TGTGCCAGCAGTGACCCTCCCGAAGCTTTCTTT. It codes for CASSDPPEAFF. V is TRBV2 and J is TRBJ1-1; D not resolved. CDR3 size: 11 residues. Germline V gene data show CDR1 as SNHLY and CDR2 as FYNNEI. The ends were cut back, 3 bases at V and 8 bases at J, with 7 bases in the middle. The full variable domain, completed using reference TRBV2 and TRBJ1-1, is EPEVTQTPSHQVTQMGQEVILRCVPISNHLYFYWYRQILGQKVEFLVSFYNNEISEKSEIFDDQFSVERPDGSNFTLKIRSTKLEDSAMYFCASSDPPEAFFGQGTRLTVV.

The gene calls are TRBV29-1 and TRBJ1-1, with unresolved D. From germline, CDR1 is SQVTM and CDR2 ANQGSEA. The V and J ends lost 5 bases and 6 bases respectively, with 13 bases between them. CDR3 size: 12 residues. This CDR3 reads CSVNDLRAEAFF. For the CDR3, the DNA is TGCAGCGTTAACGACCTGCGGGCTGAAGCTTTCTTT.

As concerns this clonotype: Without the conserved terminal phenylalanine or tryptophan, this CDR3 likely stems from a read error. This chain connects TRBV5-1 to TRBJ2-1; D is ambiguous. V shed 2 bases and J shed 7 bases, with 7 bases lying between them. This CDR3 has 12 residues. Germline-derived CDR1 and CDR2 are SGHRS and YFSETQ. The CDR3 protein is CASSLYGNEQFL. CDR3 DNA sequence: TGCGCCAGCAGCTTATACGGGAATGAGCAGTTCTTA.

The genes are TRBV30 and TRBJ2-4, with D tentatively TRBD1 (6 bases). Germline lookup yields CDR1 GTSNPN and CDR2 SVGIG (reference sequence). CDR3 length: 16 amino acids. Trimming took 7 bases from V and 0 from J, leaving 19 bases between them. The chain's CDR3 is CASSPQGNLAKNIQYF. CDR3 coding DNA: TGTGCCTCCTCCCCACAGGGAAATCTAGCCAAAAACATTCAGTACTTC.

The chain recombines TRBV5-5 with TRBJ2-5; D is undetermined. With 4 bases removed from V and 1 base from J, the gap between germline ends came to 11 bases. From germline, CDR1 is SGHKS and CDR2 YYEKEE (reference sequence). The CDR3 is 14 residues long. The DNA of the CDR3 is TGTGCCAGCAGCGCCCGTGTGGCCCAAGAGACCCAGTACTTC. This codes for CASSARVAQETQYF. Combining the CDR3 with reference TRBV5-5 and TRBJ2-5 gives the whole variable domain DAGVTQSPTHLIKTRGQQVTLRCSPISGHKSVSWYQQVLGQGPQFIFQYYEKEERGRGNFPDRFSARQFPNYSSELNVNALLLGDSALYLCASSARVAQETQYFGPGTRLLVL.

The V and J genes are TRBV6-5 and TRBJ1-2; D gene unclear. Germline V lookup: CDR1 MNHEY, CDR2 SVGAGI. The CDR3 covers 13 residues. With 1 base removed from V and 6 bases from J, the gap between germline ends came to 9 bases. CDR3: CASSYFRSDGYTF. The CDR3 DNA is TGTGCCAGCAGTTACTTCCGTAGCGATGGCTACACCTTC.

The rearrangement links TRBV29-1 to TRBJ1-1, with D perhaps TRBD1 (5 bases). Germline values: CDR1 SQVTM, CDR2 ANQGSEA. V was shortened by 1 base and J by 7 bases, with 31 bases between the two germline ends. This CDR3 is built from 19 residues. In nucleotides, the CDR3 is TGCAGCGTTGAAGTGATTTCCGGTAGGGTTAAGGGCCGGAGGGGTGAAGCTTTCTTT. Translated, it gives CSVEVISGRVKGRRGEAFF.

This clonotype was counted a few times. This rearrangement joins TRBV5-5 to TRBJ1-1; 9 bases align to TRBD1. Trimming cost V 6 bases and J 5 bases; bases outside gene matches: 20. The CDR3 is 18 residues long. The germline V gene encodes CDR1 SGHKS and CDR2 YYEKEE (reference sequence). The CDR3 loop reads CASNPDRGPRTRWTEAFF. The DNA of the CDR3 is TGTGCCAGCAACCCGGACAGGGGACCCCGAACGCGATGGACTGAAGCTTTCTTT.

There are a few counts of this clonotype. The rearrangement uses TRBV20-1 and TRBJ2-7; 9 bases map to TRBD1. The J segment lost 4 bases and the V segment lost 5 bases, leaving 6 bases of the junction unmatched. This CDR3 contains 13 residues. Germline V gives CDR1 DFQATT, CDR2 SNEGSKA (reference sequence). In DNA, the CDR3 is TGCAGTGCTGAACCGGGACAGGGATACGAGCAGTACTTC. As protein: CSAEPGQGYEQYF.

The rearrangement links TRBV29-1 to TRBJ2-3; TRBD2 aligns across 8 bases. The V and J ends lost 6 bases and 2 bases, in that order; junction bases with no gene match: 10. Germline CDR1 reads SQVTM; CDR2 reads ANQGSEA. The CDR3 extends over 15 amino acids. CDR3 region: CSVALGLVYTDTQYF. Here the CDR3 DNA reads TGCAGCGTCGCCCTGGGACTAGTTTACACAGATACGCAGTATTTT.

The chain employs TRBV12-3 or TRBV12-4 and TRBJ2-7, with D uncertain. V was cut by 4 bases and J by 3 bases, with 10 bases left in between. This CDR3 spans 13 amino acids. The DNA for the CDR3 is TGTGCCAGCAGTTATACCTTGGACTACGAGCAGTACTTC. As protein: CASSYTLDYEQYF.

The chain combines TRBV7-2 with TRBJ2-7, with D unclear. The CDR3 runs to 12 residues. Germline V gene sequence: CDR1 SGHTA, CDR2 FQGNSA. Trimming cost V 7 bases and J 3 bases, with 10 bases left between them. The CDR3 here is CASIKDGYEQYF. The CDR3 DNA sequence: TGTGCCAGCATTAAGGACGGCTACGAGCAGTACTTC.

Concerning this clonotype itself: The missing conserved phenylalanine or tryptophan at the end of this CDR3 makes a read error likely. The chain combines TRBV4-1 with TRBJ1-2; 8 bases line up with TRBD1. The CDR3 sequence is 15 residues long. The germline CDR1 and CDR2 sequences are MGHRA and YSYEKL. Trimming cost V 4 bases and J 5 bases; bases outside gene matches: 9. CDR3 coding DNA: TGCGCCAGCAGCCCCCCGGACAGGGCTTTATATGGCTACACCTAC. This translates into CASSPPDRALYGYTY.

V and J are TRBV20-1 and TRBJ2-3, with unresolved D. V was pared by 3 bases and J by 6 bases, with 19 bases between. From germline, CDR1 is DFQATT and CDR2 SNEGSKA (reference sequence). CDR3 length equals 15 residues. The CDR3 DNA follows: TGCAGTGCTAGCAACCCTTCAAAGCCCGGTGATACGCAGTATTTT. It encodes CSASNPSKPGDTQYF.

Concerning this clonotype: One end of the junction varies from germline; a read error may be responsible. This chain joins TRBV5-1 and TRBJ2-5; D perhaps matches TRBD2 (5 bases). This CDR3 contains 14 residues. Germline V gene sequence: CDR1 SGHRS, CDR2 YFSETQ. This CDR3 reads CASSLVAGRETQYF. The DNA for the CDR3 is TGTGCCAGCAGCTTAGTGGCGGGTAGAGAGACCCAGTACTTC.

This clonotype showed up just once. The gene calls are TRBV5-1 and TRBJ1-1, with D possibly TRBD1 on 5 matching bases. The CDR3 spans 14 residues. Germline assignment: CDR1 SGHRS and CDR2 YFSETQ. The germline V and J ends were trimmed by 4 bases and 3 bases, with 13 bases remaining between them. The CDR3 sequence: CASSVGGVHTEAFF. The CDR3 nucleotides are TGCGCCAGCAGCGTCGGAGGGGTCCACACTGAAGCTTTCTTT. The whole variable domain, remainder taken from reference TRBV5-1 and TRBJ1-1, is KAGVTQTPRYLIKTRGQQVTLSCSPISGHRSVSWYQQTPGQGLQFLFEYFSETQRNKGNFPGRFSGRQFSNSRSEMNVSTLELGDSALYLCASSVGGVHTEAFFGQGTRLTVV.

This clonotype was seen more than once but under ten times. The chain employs TRBV10-3 and TRBJ2-1; TRBD1 agrees at 7 bases. Trimming took 2 bases from V and 4 from J; bases not matched to a gene: 11. CDR1 is ENHRY and CDR2 is SYGVKD in the germline V gene. This CDR3 is built from 17 residues. Written as DNA, the CDR3 is TGTGCCATCAGTGAGGCCCGACAGGGATCAACTTACAATGAGCAGTTCTTC. Translation gives CAISEARQGSTYNEQFF.

The chain employs TRBV2 and TRBJ2-5; D unclear. Germline V CDR1 and CDR2: SNHLY, FYNNEI. V lost 5 bases and J lost 5, with 15 bases in between. This CDR3 is 14 amino acids long. The CDR3 here is CASSPLTTDETQYF. The CDR3 region has the DNA TGTGCCAGCAGTCCACTCACGACCGATGAGACCCAGTACTTC.

The rearrangement joins TRBV7-2 to TRBJ1-5; D remains unclear. Germline-derived CDR1 and CDR2 are SGHTA and FQGNSA. V was cut by 7 bases and J by 3 bases, with 16 bases left in between. The CDR3 covers 15 residues. The CDR3 loop reads CASTTRGSPNQPQHF. The CDR3 nucleotides read TGTGCCAGCACTACCAGAGGTTCCCCCAATCAGCCCCAGCATTTT.

This clonotype was found once. The V and J genes are TRBV15 and TRBJ2-3; D is tentatively TRBD1 or TRBD2 (5 bases each). Trimming stripped 1 base from V and 2 bases from J, with 10 bases between. This CDR3 region has 15 residues. In germline, CDR1 is LNHNV, CDR2 YYDKDF (reference sequence). The DNA for the CDR3 is TGTGCCACCAGCAGAGGGGGGTTATACACAGATACGCAGTATTTT. Translating gives CATSRGGLYTDTQYF. The full variable domain, in which reference TRBV15 and TRBJ2-3 provide the parts outside the CDR3, is DAMVIQNPRYQVTQFGKPVTLSCSQTLNHNVMYWYQQKSSQAPKLLFHYYDKDFNNEADTPDNFQSRRPNTSFCFLDIRSPGLGDTAMYLCATSRGGLYTDTQYFGPGTRLTVL.

The gene calls are TRBV7-9 and TRBJ2-7, with 9 positions matching TRBD2. This CDR3 is built from 16 residues. Germline CDR1 and CDR2: SEHNR and FQNEAQ (reference sequence). V lost 1 base and J lost 2; bases outside the gene matches: 6. As DNA, the CDR3 is TGTGCCAGCAGCTTAGAACGCGGCGGGGGGGCCTACGAGCAGTACTTC. Its protein product is CASSLERGGGAYEQYF.

This clonotype was observed a few times. The chain recombines TRBV12-3 or TRBV12-4 with TRBJ2-2, with 9 positions matching TRBD1. V lost 3 bases to trimming and J lost 3 bases; unmatched junction nucleotides: 5. The CDR3 covers 16 residues. CDR3 protein: CASSLDRGMYTGELFF. The CDR3 DNA follows: TGTGCCAGCAGTTTGGACAGGGGCATGTACACCGGGGAGCTGTTTTTT.